The 23 T cell receptor beta chains given below trace back to one sample, sequenced in a study of identical twins. Using its own MiXCR run on the 5' RACE reads, TCRdb lists one record per CDR3 protein. The sample carries around 470,000 distinct CDR3 sequences, approximately 15% recorded once. This sample was also put to use in a study of yellow fever vaccine responses in identical twins.

The sample taken for sequencing was CD4+ T cells sorted from blood. The receptors were sampled from a woman aged 18-35 years in good health.

The chain uses TRBV30 and TRBJ1-6, with TRBD1 matching 8 bases. The ends lost 5 bases at V and 14 bases at J; junction bases unmatched: 11. CDR1 is GTSNPN, CDR2 SVGIG, per germline (reference sequence). There are 13 residues in the CDR3. CDR3 protein: CAWRGQGESTLHF. In nucleotides, the CDR3 is TGTGCCTGGCGTGGACAGGGTGAATCGACCCTCCACTTT.

This clonotype was observed a few times. V usage is TRBV30 and J usage is TRBJ2-7; D gene uncertain. The CDR3 has 12 residues. The ends were cut back, 0 bases at V and 4 bases at J, with 7 bases in the middle. The germline CDR1 and CDR2 sequences are GTSNPN and SVGIG (reference sequence). The CDR3: CAWSVLEYEQYF. The CDR3 nucleotides are TGTGCCTGGAGTGTACTGGAGTACGAGCAGTACTTC. The entire variable domain, with the rest obtained from reference TRBV30 and TRBJ2-7, is as follows: SQTIHQWPATLVQPVGSPLSLECTVEGTSNPNLYWYRQAAGRGLQLLFYSVGIGQISSEVPQNLSASRPQDRQFILSSKKLLLSDSGFYLCAWSVLEYEQYFGPGTRLTVT.

The V gene is TRBV29-1, the J gene TRBJ2-1; 7 positions agree with TRBD1. Per germline, CDR1 SQVTM and CDR2 ANQGSEA. The CDR3 extends over 15 amino acids. The J segment lost 6 bases and the V segment lost 2 bases, leaving 10 bases of the junction unmatched. This CDR3 is CSVESRQGKGNEQFF. DNA of the CDR3: TGCAGCGTTGAATCGAGACAGGGAAAGGGCAATGAGCAGTTCTTC.

The V call is TRBV24-1, the J call TRBJ2-1; D is uncertain. Deletions cut 6 bases from V and 10 bases from J, with 9 bases between. This CDR3 region has 11 residues. Germline loops: CDR1 KGHDR, CDR2 SFDVKD. CDR3 sequence reads: CATSLGSEQFF. The CDR3 nucleotides read TGTGCCACCAGTCTCGGGTCGGAGCAGTTCTTC.

The J gene is TRBJ2-6, the V gene TRBV11-2; 7 bases match TRBD1. CDR3 length: 18 residues. V was clipped by 2 bases and J by 0 bases; unmatched bases: 7. Per germline, CDR1 SGHAT and CDR2 FQNNGV. CDR3 region: CASSLWDRPSSGANVLTF. As DNA, the CDR3 is TGTGCCAGCAGCTTATGGGACAGACCCAGCTCTGGGGCCAACGTCCTGACTTTC.

This clonotype was found a few times. This chain links TRBV4-2 with TRBJ2-2, with 8 bases lining up with TRBD2. Germline trimming cut 3 bases from V and 1 base from J; bases unmatched to any gene: 1. The CDR3 consists of 15 residues. CDR1 is LGHNA, CDR2 YNFKEQ, per germline. CDR3 sequence: CASSHGGGNTGELFF. Here the CDR3 DNA reads TGTGCCAGCAGCCACGGGGGGGGGAACACCGGGGAGCTGTTTTTT.

This clonotype was observed a few times. V usage is TRBV5-1 and J usage is TRBJ2-3; 11 bases map to TRBD2. The CDR3 extends over 16 amino acids. Per the germline V gene, CDR1 is SGHRS and CDR2 is YFSETQ. V lost 3 bases and J lost 1; bases outside the gene matches: 4. The CDR3 nucleotides read TGCGCCAGCAGCTATACTAGCGGGGGACGCACAGATACGCAGTATTTT. Protein sequence: CASSYTSGGRTDTQYF. The complete variable domain, with remaining parts taken from reference TRBV5-1 and TRBJ2-3, reads KAGVTQTPRYLIKTRGQQVTLSCSPISGHRSVSWYQQTPGQGLQFLFEYFSETQRNKGNFPGRFSGRQFSNSRSEMNVSTLELGDSALYLCASSYTSGGRTDTQYFGPGTRLTVL.

The chain carries TRBV12-3 or TRBV12-4 and TRBJ2-7; a weak D match, TRBD2 (6 bases). The CDR3 totals 13 residues. V was pared by 4 bases and J by 4 bases, with 11 bases between. The CDR3 loop is CASSWSGVYEQYF. CDR3 coding DNA: TGTGCCAGCAGTTGGTCGGGGGTTTACGAGCAGTACTTC.

The chain couples TRBV28 to TRBJ2-7; D is unresolved. Germline V gene data show CDR1 as MDHEN and CDR2 as SYDVKM. V was shortened by 8 bases and J by 6 bases, with 14 bases between the two germline ends. This CDR3 has 12 amino acids. The CDR3 loop is CASAVFQGEQYF. CDR3 bases: TGTGCCAGCGCCGTCTTTCAAGGCGAGCAGTACTTC.

This clonotype was counted only a few times. V usage is TRBV6-6 and J usage is TRBJ2-5; 7 bases fit TRBD2. Germline V CDR1 and CDR2: MNHNY, SVGAGI (reference sequence). V was clipped by 7 bases and J by 3 bases; unmatched bases: 5. The CDR3 runs to 13 residues. CDR3 amino acids: CASTRSGEETQYF. In nucleotides, the CDR3 is TGTGCCAGCACCCGAAGCGGGGAAGAGACCCAGTACTTC.

The chain has TRBV3-1 and TRBJ2-5, with 10 positions matching TRBD1. V was pared by 6 bases and J by 5 bases, with 6 bases of the junction left unmatched. Per the germline V gene, CDR1 is LGHDT and CDR2 is YNNKEL (reference sequence). The CDR3 sequence is 14 residues long. CDR3 DNA sequence: TGTGCCAGCAGTCGACAGGGGGCCGGGGAGACCCAGTACTTC. Translating it yields CASSRQGAGETQYF.

The chain carries TRBV6-2 or TRBV6-3 and TRBJ1-2, with D possibly matching TRBD1 (5 bases). CDR3 length equals 14 residues. CDR1 is MNHEY and CDR2 is SVGEGT in the germline V gene. The V gene lost 7 bases and the J gene lost 4 bases, with 16 bases spanning the gap. CDR3 bases: TGTGCCAGCAAAGAGGCAGGGACCGGCTATGGCTACACCTTC. The encoded protein is CASKEAGTGYGYTF.

This clonotype was detected only a few times. This chain joins TRBV7-2 and TRBJ1-1; TRBD1 agrees at 7 bases. J gave up 1 base and V 5 bases, and 4 bases lay outside the gene matches. The germline V gene encodes CDR1 SGHTA and CDR2 FQGNSA. The CDR3 loop spans 14 amino acids. The CDR3 sequence is CASSAWDRNTEAFF. The CDR3 nucleotides are TGTGCCAGCAGCGCATGGGACAGGAACACTGAAGCTTTCTTT.

The chain couples TRBV20-1 to TRBJ2-1; TRBD2 matches 8 bases. The germline CDR1 and CDR2 sequences are DFQATT and SNEGSKA (reference sequence). The V segment lost 2 bases and the J segment 7 bases; nucleotides outside the gene matches: 10. CDR3 size: 15 residues. CDR3 nucleotide sequence: TGCAGTGCTAGAAGACGGGGGGGCCTGTATAATGAGCAGTTCTTC. Translation: CSARRRGGLYNEQFF.

The chain carries TRBV5-1 and TRBJ2-1, with 8 bases identical to TRBD2. Trimming removed 4 bases from V and 9 bases from J; junction bases left unmatched: 6. Germline V gives CDR1 SGHRS, CDR2 YFSETQ. The CDR3 contains 13 residues. The CDR3 DNA reads TGCGCCAGCAGCCAGCGGGAGACAGGTGAGCAGTTCTTC. The encoded protein is CASSQRETGEQFF. Full variable domain (missing parts from reference TRBV5-1 and TRBJ2-1): KAGVTQTPRYLIKTRGQQVTLSCSPISGHRSVSWYQQTPGQGLQFLFEYFSETQRNKGNFPGRFSGRQFSNSRSEMNVSTLELGDSALYLCASSQRETGEQFFGPGTRLTVL.

This clonotype was found a few times. J is TRBJ2-1 and V is TRBV6-1, with 8 positions matching TRBD2. Germline lookup yields CDR1 MNHNS and CDR2 SASEGT. After removal of 10 bases from V and 5 bases from J, the junction contained 7 bases not matched to a gene. The CDR3 sequence is 13 residues long. The CDR3 coding sequence is TGTGCCACCGGGCGGGAGGCCCACAATGAGCAGTTCTTC. Its protein product is CATGREAHNEQFF.

This clonotype showed up just once. The rearrangement joins TRBV7-8 to TRBJ2-1; 11 bases are shared with TRBD2. The CDR3 spans 16 residues. The junction had 11 bases not matched to a gene; V was cut back by 7 bases and J by 6 bases. Germline CDR1 and CDR2: SGHVS and FQNEAQ. DNA for the CDR3: TGTGCCAGCACCCTTAGGCTAGCGGGGGGAAGCAATGAGCAGTTCTTC. Translation gives CASTLRLAGGSNEQFF.

V and J are TRBV3-1 and TRBJ2-7, with 7 nucleotides matching TRBD1. This CDR3 contains 13 residues. Unmatched junction bases numbered 4, after V lost 4 bases and J lost 4 bases. The germline gives CDR1 LGHDT, CDR2 YNNKEL (reference sequence). The CDR3 sequence is CASSPATGYEQYF. As DNA, the CDR3 is TGTGCCAGCAGCCCTGCGACAGGGTACGAGCAGTACTTC.

The chain employs TRBV6-1 and TRBJ2-7, with TRBD1 matching over 9 bases. V was clipped by 6 bases and J by 6 bases; unmatched bases: 9. The CDR3 is 14 amino acids. Germline CDR1 MNHNS, CDR2 SASEGT. This CDR3 reads CASSQGGTGSEQYF. The DNA for the CDR3 is TGTGCCAGCAGCCAGGGGGGGACAGGGAGCGAGCAGTACTTC.

V usage is TRBV11-2 and J usage is TRBJ2-1; 12 bases align to TRBD2. V trimming: 4 bases; J trimming: 6 bases; junction bases outside the gene matches: 13. The CDR3 loop spans 18 amino acids. The germline V gene has CDR1 SGHAT and CDR2 FQNNGV. DNA of the CDR3: TGTGCCAGCAGCTCGCGACTAGCGGGGGCGTCAGGGGGCAATGAGCAGTTCTTC. Translated: CASSSRLAGASGGNEQFF.

The gene calls are TRBV14 and TRBJ2-3, with 12 bases fitting TRBD2. Germline CDR1 SGHDN, CDR2 FVKESK. The CDR3 has 15 residues. Germline trimming cut 1 base from V and 7 bases from J; bases unmatched to any gene: 3. The chain's CDR3 is CASSQGLAGVYTQYF. In DNA form, the CDR3 reads TGTGCCAGCAGCCAAGGACTAGCGGGAGTGTATACGCAGTATTTT.

Details on this clonotype: Sequence at one end of the junction differs from germline and may be a read error. The genes are TRBV7-7 and TRBJ2-1; no definite D call. Germline V gene sequence: CDR1 SSHAT, CDR2 FNYEAQ (reference sequence). There are 13 residues in the CDR3. The CDR3 loop is CASSTRSGNEQFF. CDR3 bases: TGTGCTAGCAGCACAAGGTCCGGCAATGAGCAGTTCTTC. The whole variable domain, remainder taken from reference TRBV7-7 and TRBJ2-1, is GAGVSQSPRYKVTKRGQDVTLRCDPISSHATLYWYQQALGQGPEFLTYFNYEAQPDKSGLPSDRFSAERPEGSISTLTIQRTEQRDSAMYRCASSTRSGNEQFFGPGTRLTVL.

The chain has TRBV3-1 and TRBJ2-5, with D maybe TRBD2 (5 bases). The CDR3 loop spans 17 amino acids. V was clipped by 5 bases and J by 7 bases, with 26 bases between them. Germline values: CDR1 LGHDT, CDR2 YNNKEL (reference sequence). CDR3: CASSSIYPSGSGGTQYF. CDR3 nucleotides: TGTGCCAGCAGCTCAATATACCCGTCGGGGAGTGGCGGGACCCAGTACTTC.